The 3 T cell receptor beta chains presented below share a single source sample, sequenced in a study of blood T cell repertoires in COVID-19. Sequencing was performed with immunoSEQ multiplex PCR; in TCRdb, only in-frame clones are kept and a portion is missing. In the table there are some 300,000 clones, 90% of which are singletons. Sequenced input: peripheral blood. All receptors come from a woman aged 50 to 60 with COVID-19, enrolled during active disease.

V is TRBV7-8 and J is TRBJ1-5; D is undetermined. The CDR3 has 15 amino acids. The germline V and J ends were trimmed by 1 base and 4 bases, with 11 bases remaining between them. The germline V gene encodes CDR1 SGHVS and CDR2 FQNEAQ. CDR3 bases: TGTGCCAGCAGCTTAGATCGTCCGGGAAATCAGCCCCAGCATTTT. It yields the protein CASSLDRPGNQPQHF. The whole variable domain, filled in from reference TRBV7-8 and TRBJ1-5, reads GAGVSQSPRYKVAKRGQDVALRCDPISGHVSLFWYQQALGQGPEFLTYFQNEAQLDKSGLPSDRFFAERPEGSVSTLKIQRTQQEDSAVYLCASSLDRPGNQPQHFGDGTRLSIL.

The rearrangement links TRBV6-1 to TRBJ1-2; 8 nucleotides align to TRBD1. The CDR3 length is 15 residues. The V and J ends lost 0 bases and 2 bases, in that order; junction bases with no gene match: 2. Germline values: CDR1 MNHNS, CDR2 SASEGT. CDR3 coding DNA: TGTGCCAGCAGTGAAGCGTGGACAGGGAACTATGGCTACACCTTC. Its protein is CASSEAWTGNYGYTF.

The chain employs TRBV27 and TRBJ1-4; 10 bases fit TRBD1. CDR1 is MNHEY, CDR2 SMNVEV, per germline (reference sequence). This CDR3 is built from 20 residues. After removal of 0 bases from V and 6 bases from J, the junction contained 16 bases not matched to a gene. The CDR3 loop is CASSLSPGTGVTPLDEKLFF. DNA of the CDR3: TGTGCCAGCAGTTTATCGCCTGGGACAGGGGTAACCCCGCTAGATGAAAAACTGTTTTTT. Complete variable domain (other parts from reference TRBV27 and TRBJ1-4): EAQVTQNPRYLITVTGKKLTVTCSQNMNHEYMSWYRQDPGLGLRQIYYSMNVEVTDKGDVPEGYKVSRKEKRNFPLILESPSPNQTSLYFCASSLSPGTGVTPLDEKLFFGSGTQLSVL.